This T cell receptor (beta chain) was recovered during a study of T cells after posttransplantation cyclophosphamide. The method was immunoSEQ multiplex PCR; TCRdb's version includes in-frame clones alone and lacks a portion of them. The sample was found to contain fewer than 35,000 clones, and every one recurs. This clone turned up a few times. The sequencing sample was made of PBMCs. The source of this sequence is a woman in her 30s in good health and a related stem cell transplant donor.

Written as DNA, the CDR3 is TGTGCCAGCAGCGCCACCTCTTACCAGGGTTCTTATGGCTACACCTTC. It codes for CASSATSYQGSYGYTF. The rearrangement joins TRBV9 to TRBJ1-2, with D possibly TRBD1 on 5 matching bases. The CDR3 totals 16 residues. V was shortened by 3 bases and J by 5 bases, with 20 bases between the two germline ends. Germline V CDR1 and CDR2: SGDLS, YYNGEE.